One and the same sample provided the 14 T cell receptor beta chains below, sequenced in a study of shared clonotypes between healthy human individuals. Profiling relied on immunoSEQ multiplex PCR, and the TCRdb table lists in-frame clones only, not all of them. In the table there are 2.3 million or so clones, more than 80% of which are singletons. Sequencing was carried out using naive CD4+ T cells from PBMCs. Subset here: CD45RA+ positively selected. The receptors shown here come from a man aged 18 to 35 in good health. Some clones in this sample may be carry-over from other donors' samples.

The J gene is TRBJ2-2, the V gene TRBV25-1, with no clear D. Germline-derived CDR1 and CDR2 are MGHDK and SYGVNS. The CDR3 sequence is 14 residues long. V lost 7 bases and J 6 bases, leaving 15 bases between the germline ends. DNA for the CDR3: TGTGCCAGCACCCCCTGGGGATTTCCCGGGGAGCTGTTTTTT. This gives the protein CASTPWGFPGELFF.

To note about this clone: The same CDR3 is also encoded by other DNA sequences in this sample. The chain has TRBV2 and TRBJ1-4; tentative D call: TRBD1 (6 bases). The CDR3 sequence is 15 residues long. V was clipped by 3 bases and J by 0 bases, with 8 bases between them. Germline V gene data show CDR1 as SNHLY and CDR2 as FYNNEI. The CDR3 region has the DNA TGTGCCAGCAGTGAGAGGGGGGCAACTAATGAAAAACTGTTTTTT. The encoded protein is CASSERGATNEKLFF.

The V gene is TRBV5-1, the J gene TRBJ2-3; D remains unclear. Per germline, CDR1 SGHRS and CDR2 YFSETQ. The CDR3 runs 15 residues. V lost 4 bases and J 2 bases, leaving 14 bases between the germline ends. This CDR3 reads CASSPPRETTDTQYF. The DNA of the CDR3 is TGCGCCAGCAGCCCCCCGCGAGAGACCACAGATACGCAGTATTTT.

In the case of this clone: The sample holds other DNA sequences that translate to the same CDR3. The CDR3 DNA follows: TGCGCCAGCAGCCAAGATAGGGGTACTGAGCAGTTCTTC. Translating gives CASSQDRGTEQFF. This chain links TRBV4-3 with TRBJ2-1; tentatively, D is TRBD1 (5 bases). Germline-derived CDR1 and CDR2 are LGHNA and YSLEER. Trimming took off 0 bases at V and 9 bases at J, with 9 bases between the two ends. CDR3 length: 13 residues.

The chain uses TRBV28 and TRBJ2-1; the D is unclear. The CDR3 is 12 residues long. In germline, CDR1 is MDHEN, CDR2 SYDVKM. Trimming cost V 5 bases and J 9 bases, with 11 bases left between them. CDR3: CASSLPRGEQFF. CDR3 DNA sequence: TGTGCCAGCAGTCTTCCCCGCGGTGAGCAGTTCTTC.

The chain links TRBV30 to TRBJ2-2, with a weak D call TRBD2 (6 bases). Germline loops: CDR1 GTSNPN, CDR2 SVGIG (reference sequence). The CDR3 is made up of 15 amino acids. The germline V and J ends were trimmed by 2 bases and 4 bases, with 14 bases remaining between them. The DNA for the CDR3 is TGTGCCTGGAGTCGGAGGGAGTTTCGCACCGGGGAGCTGTTTTTT. Its protein is CAWSRREFRTGELFF.

This clone was picked up one time. The V and J genes are TRBV28 and TRBJ1-4; D uncertain. CDR1 is MDHEN and CDR2 is SYDVKM in the germline V gene. The ends were cut back, 3 bases at V and 4 bases at J, with 18 bases in the middle. The length of the CDR3 is 17 residues. The CDR3: CASSFSGADGLNEKLFF. The CDR3 DNA is TGTGCCAGCAGTTTTAGTGGAGCGGACGGGCTTAATGAAAAACTGTTTTTT.

The rearrangement uses TRBV9 and TRBJ2-3, with D possibly matching TRBD2 (5 bases). In germline, CDR1 is SGDLS, CDR2 YYNGEE. The V end was cut by 0 bases, the J end by 2 bases, with 10 bases between. The CDR3 has 15 amino acids. The CDR3 DNA is TGTGCCAGCAGCGTAGGCGGGCTGACCACAGATACGCAGTATTTT. Protein product: CASSVGGLTTDTQYF.

J is TRBJ1-5 and V is TRBV6-5; TRBD1 matches 7 bases. The length of the CDR3 is 14 residues. The germline V gene encodes CDR1 MNHEY and CDR2 SVGAGI. V lost 8 bases and J lost 4; bases outside the gene matches: 8. The CDR3 DNA follows: TGTGCCAGCCTTAAGACAGGGAGGAATCAGCCCCAGCATTTT. Translated: CASLKTGRNQPQHF.

V is TRBV5-1 and J is TRBJ2-1; no firm D call. V lost 2 bases, J lost 4 bases, and 13 bases lay in between. Germline assignment: CDR1 SGHRS and CDR2 YFSETQ. The CDR3 is made up of 15 amino acids. The CDR3 sequence: CASSFDWSGYNEQFF. The DNA for the CDR3 is TGCGCCAGCAGCTTCGACTGGTCCGGATACAATGAGCAGTTCTTC. Supplemented by reference TRBV5-1 and TRBJ2-1, the full variable domain reads KAGVTQTPRYLIKTRGQQVTLSCSPISGHRSVSWYQQTPGQGLQFLFEYFSETQRNKGNFPGRFSGRQFSNSRSEMNVSTLELGDSALYLCASSFDWSGYNEQFFGPGTRLTVL.

The chain has TRBV28 and TRBJ1-3, with D possibly matching TRBD1 (6 bases). V was cut by 6 bases and J by 2 bases, with 17 bases left in between. The CDR3 totals 16 residues. The V gene's germline CDR1 is MDHEN and CDR2 SYDVKM. CDR3 sequence (DNA): TGTGCCAGCAGCCGACCCCGGACAGTTGCTGGAAACACCATATATTTT. Its translation is CASSRPRTVAGNTIYF.

The CDR3 loop is CASSSAYEQYF. The CDR3 region has the DNA TGTGCCAGCAGTTCGGCCTACGAGCAGTACTTC. The chain carries TRBV2 and TRBJ2-7; D gene uncertain. Germline values: CDR1 SNHLY, CDR2 FYNNEI. The CDR3 contains 11 residues. V was pared by 5 bases and J by 2 bases, with 4 bases between.

The chain joins TRBV7-9 to TRBJ1-2; D is possibly TRBD1 (6 bases). V was clipped by 5 bases and J by 1 base, with 14 bases between them. CDR1 is SEHNR and CDR2 is FQNEAQ in the germline V gene (reference sequence). The CDR3 consists of 15 residues. CDR3 region: CASSRLRGFNYGYTF. The CDR3 DNA is TGTGCCAGCAGCCGCCTCAGGGGATTTAACTATGGCTACACCTTC.

The chain employs TRBV6-5 and TRBJ2-5; a weak D match, TRBD2 (5 bases). The length of the CDR3 is 15 residues. CDR1 is MNHEY and CDR2 is SVGAGI in the germline V gene. V gave up 6 bases and J gave up 1 base, with 15 bases separating them. For the CDR3, the DNA is TGTGCCAGCAGGACTCAACTAGTGAGCCAAGAGACCCAGTACTTC. This translates into CASRTQLVSQETQYF.